This note documents a single T cell receptor beta chain sequence. This clonotype has at least ten counts. Its antigen is currently not known. There are no base qualities to consult, and no much larger clone falls within one base. The donors were about 40 Caucasian individuals from Russia, aged roughly 6 to 90 years, who were systemically healthy. Each donor gave ten milliliters of peripheral blood, collected into EDTA-treated Vacutainer tubes. Ficoll-Paque density-gradient centrifugation was used to isolate PBMCs, with at least 7 million per sample. Total RNA was extracted from PBMCs with Trizol reagent, with at least 6 micrograms obtained per sample. For every donor, an aliquot of PBMCs went through flow cytometry to measure the percentages of naive CD45RAhigh/CD27high T cells. Library prep was done by 5' RACE. TCRdb shows the sequencer as Illumina HiSeq 2500. A second PCR of about 6 to 11 cycles was performed with a sample-barcoded 5' primer and a J-beta primer mix. Each TCR beta cDNA molecule received a unique molecular identifier from a template-switch 5' adaptor carrying 12 random nucleotides. At least 2.5 million CDR3-containing paired-end reads were obtained from each sample. The Mint cDNA synthesis kit, primed by a TRBC-specific oligonucleotide, was used to synthesize first-strand cDNA from all RNA. Following uracil-DNA glycosylase treatment, a first 18-cycle PCR with universal primers M1SS and BC2_uni_R was performed on all cDNA. The authors' pipeline ran thus. For normalization, 1 million high-quality reads, each with a distinct molecular identifier, were randomly selected from each sample. Instead of being binned into consensus sequences, reads with shared molecular identifiers were discarded. MiTCR, set to a Q25 quality threshold and the strictest error-elimination algorithm, was used for CDR3 identification, clonotype clustering and error correction. A nonparametric unseen species model with Euler transformation was used to estimate a lower bound on total TCR beta diversity. The public reads were run again by TCRdb, first through fastp at Q25 and then through MiXCR, and only productive beta chains were kept. Rows merge per CDR3 protein into single entries with the most common DNA and genes. TCRdb's processing, not the authors', yielded these V and J calls. The sample has roughly 1,700,000 distinct CDR3 sequences on record, under 30% of them singletons. The ten biggest clones cover approximately 7.7% of the sample.

This specimen belongs to a study of blood T cells in healthy people across ages (dated by TCRdb to the mid-2010s). With respect to the entire study: In model experiments, template switching captured about one uniquely barcoded TCR beta cDNA molecule for every two T cells. Age-related changes in TCR beta repertoire diversity were measured in the study by deep sequencing normalized with unique cDNA molecular identifiers. Donors were grouped into four age groups: young (average about 15 years), middle-aged (39), aged (around 60) and long-lived (just over 80). To avoid experimental bias, donors of different ages were distributed randomly across sequencing lanes. Using the same blood draw, the study looked at two additional independent replicas of 1 million unique cDNA reads for two donors, one aged 18 to 30 and the other aged 80 or older. Overall study outcomes, separate from this receptor: Because donor CMV infection status was unknown, age-related changes in expanded clonotypes were potentially confounded. Conclusive comparison of naive and antigen-experienced compartments was prevented by the profiling of bulk unsorted PBMCs. As age increased, observed TCR beta diversity per million T cells dropped in a roughly linear way, and a significant reduction was already evident by age approximately 40. There was a strong correlation between observed TCR beta diversity and the percentage of naive T cells measured by flow cytometry. Total diversity estimates from one million sequenced T cells were considered lower bounds and underestimates. The long-lived group showed more naive CD4+ T cells, fewer expanded clones and increased TCR diversity than the aged group, suggesting age selection.

For this chain, trimming is 4 bases at the V end and 2 bases at the J end, and the number of junction bases without a gene match is 5. From the cysteine up to the phenylalanine, the CDR3 has a length of 14 residues. The entry retains the CDR3 DNA only, 42 bases that are in frame from base 1. For CDR1 and CDR2, the germline V gene (reference sequence) lists LGHDT and YNNKEL. Sequenced material: blood. In this chain, TRBV3-1 is recombined with TRBJ2-7, and TRBD2 matches 7 of the central bases. The sequence was collected from a woman aged 25 to 39 in good health. The CDR3 protein is CASSPRGLAYEQYF. At the DNA level, the sequence is TGTGCCAGCAGCCCACGCGGACTAGCCTACGAGCAGTACTTC.